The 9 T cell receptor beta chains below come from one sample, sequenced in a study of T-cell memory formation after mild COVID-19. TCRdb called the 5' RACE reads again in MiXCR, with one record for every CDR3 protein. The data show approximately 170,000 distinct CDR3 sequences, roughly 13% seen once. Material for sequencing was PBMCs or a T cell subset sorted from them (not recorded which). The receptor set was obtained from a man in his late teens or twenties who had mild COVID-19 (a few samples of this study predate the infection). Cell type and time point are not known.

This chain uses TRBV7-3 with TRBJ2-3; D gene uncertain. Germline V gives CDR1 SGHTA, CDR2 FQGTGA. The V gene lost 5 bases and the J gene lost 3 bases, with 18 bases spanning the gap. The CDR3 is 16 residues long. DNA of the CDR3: TGTGCCAGCAGCGCGGCAGGCGAGACTCCAACAGATACGCAGTATTTT. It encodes CASSAAGETPTDTQYF.

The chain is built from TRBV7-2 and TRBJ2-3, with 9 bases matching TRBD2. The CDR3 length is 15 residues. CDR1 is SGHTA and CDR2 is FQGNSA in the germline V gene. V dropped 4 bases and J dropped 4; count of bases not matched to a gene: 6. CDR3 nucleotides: TGTGCCAGCAGCTCCAGGACTAGCGTGGCAGATACGCAGTATTTT. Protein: CASSSRTSVADTQYF.

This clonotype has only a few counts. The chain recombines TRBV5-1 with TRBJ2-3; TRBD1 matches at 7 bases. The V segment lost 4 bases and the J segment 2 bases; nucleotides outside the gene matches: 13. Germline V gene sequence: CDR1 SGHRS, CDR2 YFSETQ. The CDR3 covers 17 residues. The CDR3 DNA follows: TGCGCCAGCAGCAACCGAATAAGGACAGGCCCCACAGATACGCAGTATTTT. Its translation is CASSNRIRTGPTDTQYF.

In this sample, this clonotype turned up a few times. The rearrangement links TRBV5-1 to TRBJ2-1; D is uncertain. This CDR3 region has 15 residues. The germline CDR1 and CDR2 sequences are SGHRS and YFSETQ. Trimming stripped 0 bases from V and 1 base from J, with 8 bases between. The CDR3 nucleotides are TGCGCCAGCAGCTTGGCCGACTCGTCCTACAATGAGCAGTTCTTC. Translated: CASSLADSSYNEQFF.

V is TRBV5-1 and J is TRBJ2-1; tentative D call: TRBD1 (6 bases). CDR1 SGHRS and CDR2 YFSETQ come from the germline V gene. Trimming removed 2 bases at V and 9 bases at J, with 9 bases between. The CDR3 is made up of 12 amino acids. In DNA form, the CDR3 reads TGCGCCAGCAGCTTACAGGGTGGTGAGCAGTTCTTC. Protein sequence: CASSLQGGEQFF.

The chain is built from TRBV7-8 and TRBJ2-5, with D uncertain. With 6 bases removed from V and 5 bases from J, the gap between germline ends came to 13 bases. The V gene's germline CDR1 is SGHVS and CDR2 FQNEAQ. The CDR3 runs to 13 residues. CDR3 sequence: CASSQTAVETQYF. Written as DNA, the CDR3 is TGTGCCAGCAGTCAAACCGCCGTGGAGACCCAGTACTTC.

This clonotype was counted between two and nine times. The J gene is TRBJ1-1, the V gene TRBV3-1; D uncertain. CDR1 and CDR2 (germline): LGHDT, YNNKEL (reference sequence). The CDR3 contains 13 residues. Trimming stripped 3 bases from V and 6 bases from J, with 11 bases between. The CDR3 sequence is CASSHGGFAEAFF. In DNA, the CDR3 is TGTGCCAGCAGCCACGGCGGTTTCGCTGAAGCTTTCTTT.

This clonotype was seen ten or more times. The CDR3 sequence is CASSYQGRGTEAFF. The CDR3 nucleotides are TGTGCCAGCAGCTACCAGGGCAGGGGCACTGAAGCTTTCTTT. The gene calls are TRBV7-2 and TRBJ1-1; D might be TRBD1 (6 bases). The CDR3 length is 14 residues. Trimming cost V 4 bases and J 4 bases, with 13 bases left between them. Germline CDR1 is SGHTA and CDR2 is FQGNSA.

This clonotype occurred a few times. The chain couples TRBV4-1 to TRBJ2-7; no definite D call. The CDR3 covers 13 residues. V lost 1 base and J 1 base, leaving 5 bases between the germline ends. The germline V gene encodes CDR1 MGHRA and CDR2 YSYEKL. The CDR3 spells CASSQVVSYEQYF. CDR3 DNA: TGCGCCAGCAGCCAAGTCGTTTCCTACGAGCAGTACTTC.